The 28 T cell receptor beta chains in this list originate from one sample, sequenced in a study of T-cell memory formation after mild COVID-19. TCRdb ran MiXCR on the 5' RACE reads and lists one entry per CDR3 protein. The table has roughly 50,000 distinct CDR3 sequences, roughly 9.5% seen once. The sequencing sample was made of PBMCs or a T cell subset sorted from them (not recorded which). Receptors originate from a man between 18 and 35 years old who had mild COVID-19 (a few samples of this study predate the infection). Cell type and time point are not known.

The chain uses TRBV20-1 and TRBJ1-5, with a possible D match to TRBD1 (5 bases). Germline values: CDR1 DFQATT, CDR2 SNEGSKA (reference sequence). The length of the CDR3 is 16 residues. The V and J ends lost 5 bases and 1 base respectively, with 18 bases between them. CDR3 sequence: CSASPSQGMSNQPQHF. CDR3 nucleotides: TGCAGTGCTTCTCCTTCGCAGGGAATGAGCAATCAGCCCCAGCATTTT.

The V gene is TRBV5-5, the J gene TRBJ2-1; 8 positions agree with TRBD1. Germline trimming cut 4 bases from V and 3 bases from J; bases unmatched to any gene: 6. The CDR3 is 15 amino acids. Germline V gene data show CDR1 as SGHKS and CDR2 as YYEKEE (reference sequence). The CDR3 here is CASSQEDRGYNEQFF. The CDR3 DNA is TGTGCCAGCAGCCAGGAAGACAGGGGCTACAATGAGCAGTTCTTC.

The sample holds a few counts of this clonotype. The chain uses TRBV7-9 and TRBJ1-4; a weak D match, TRBD1 (5 bases). V was clipped by 3 bases and J by 7 bases, with 12 bases between them. Germline CDR1 SEHNR, CDR2 FQNEAQ (reference sequence). CDR3 size: 14 residues. The CDR3 loop is CASSLGVGLEKLFF. For the CDR3, the DNA is TGTGCCAGCAGCTTGGGGGTCGGGCTTGAAAAACTGTTTTTT.

The table lists this clonotype with a few counts. The V call is TRBV18, the J call TRBJ2-3; D remains ambiguous. Germline V CDR1 and CDR2: KGHSH, LQKENI. V gave up 1 base and J gave up 2 bases, with 13 bases separating them. The CDR3 has 16 amino acids. The CDR3 sequence: CASSPLGRTFTDTQYF. In DNA, the CDR3 is TGTGCCAGCTCACCACTCGGACGGACCTTCACAGATACGCAGTATTTT.

The sample holds many counts of this clonotype. The chain combines TRBV15 with TRBJ2-5; TRBD1 aligns across 8 bases. CDR3 length: 14 residues. The trim removed 3 bases at V and 5 bases at J, leaving 5 bases unmatched. The germline V gene encodes CDR1 LNHNV and CDR2 YYDKDF (reference sequence). The CDR3 sequence: CATSSQGADETQYF. DNA of the CDR3: TGTGCCACCAGCAGCCAGGGGGCCGATGAGACCCAGTACTTC.

V and J are TRBV4-2 and TRBJ2-1; D is uncertain. Germline CDR1 reads LGHNA; CDR2 reads YNFKEQ. Trimming left V 0 bases short and J 9 bases short, with 9 bases between. The CDR3 spans 13 residues. The CDR3 DNA sequence: TGTGCCAGCAGCCAAGAAAGTTCCGGTGAGCAGTTCTTC. Protein: CASSQESSGEQFF.

J is TRBJ2-7 and V is TRBV5-5, with 12 bases fitting TRBD1. The CDR3 sequence is 15 residues long. Germline CDR1 is SGHKS and CDR2 is YYEKEE (reference sequence). The V and J ends lost 4 bases and 4 bases, in that order; junction bases with no gene match: 6. The CDR3 sequence is CASSKGTGGGYEQYF. CDR3 nucleotides: TGTGCCAGCAGCAAAGGGACAGGGGGCGGGTACGAGCAGTACTTC.

The V call is TRBV4-3, the J call TRBJ2-3, with D perhaps matching TRBD2 (6 bases). CDR3 length equals 13 residues. The germline V gene encodes CDR1 LGHNA and CDR2 YSLEER. Trimming left V 0 bases short and J 6 bases short, with 7 bases between. The CDR3 is CASSQDAGDTQYF. The CDR3 region has the DNA TGCGCCAGCAGCCAAGATGCGGGGGATACGCAGTATTTT.

In its sample, this clonotype ranks as medium-sized. The chain has TRBV7-2 and TRBJ2-3; 14 bases match TRBD2. The germline CDR1 and CDR2 sequences are SGHTA and FQGNSA. This CDR3 has 20 amino acids. Losses at the gene ends were 3 bases for V and 0 bases for J; bases not matched to a gene: 11. CDR3 sequence: CASSFTPRTSGGPSTDTQYF. Written as DNA, the CDR3 is TGTGCCAGCAGCTTTACCCCCAGGACTAGCGGGGGGCCCAGCACAGATACGCAGTATTTT.

This clonotype is deemed medium-sized. The chain has TRBV5-5 and TRBJ2-3, with a weak D call TRBD1 (6 bases). The V end was cut by 0 bases, the J end by 3 bases, with 11 bases between. Germline CDR1 and CDR2: SGHKS and YYEKEE (reference sequence). The CDR3 length is 15 residues. CDR3 in amino acids: CASSLVQGQTDTQYF. CDR3 coding DNA: TGTGCCAGCAGCTTGGTACAGGGTCAGACAGATACGCAGTATTTT.

The chain links TRBV9 to TRBJ2-1, with TRBD1 as a possible D gene (5 bases). There are 14 residues in the CDR3. Germline values: CDR1 SGDLS, CDR2 YYNGEE. V lost 0 bases and J 6 bases, leaving 10 bases between the germline ends. The CDR3 DNA sequence: TGTGCCAGCAGCGTAGAACCCAGGGCCAATGAGCAGTTCTTC. Its translation is CASSVEPRANEQFF.

This clonotype was seen many times. The V gene is TRBV7-8, the J gene TRBJ2-1; TRBD1 might be the D (7 bases). Germline CDR1 reads SGHVS; CDR2 reads FQNEAQ. The CDR3 runs to 17 residues. The V end lost 3 bases, the J end lost 3 bases, and 18 bases lay between the germline ends. This chain's CDR3 is CASSFTTTGRIYNEQFF. The CDR3 DNA reads as TGTGCCAGCAGCTTCACTACGACAGGGAGGATCTACAATGAGCAGTTCTTC.

This clonotype was observed a few times. This chain uses TRBV5-5 with TRBJ2-2; 8 bases map to TRBD1. Germline-derived CDR1 and CDR2 are SGHKS and YYEKEE (reference sequence). The CDR3 has 16 amino acids. The V and J ends lost 4 bases and 6 bases, in that order; junction bases with no gene match: 11. CDR3 residues: CASSHPRSGGPGELFF. DNA for the CDR3: TGTGCCAGCAGCCACCCCCGGTCAGGGGGCCCCGGGGAGCTGTTTTTT.

This clonotype was found many times. CDR3 in DNA: TGTGCCAGCAGGCCTTCCGGTGGGGATGGCTACACCTTC. Its protein product is CASRPSGGDGYTF. The chain is built from TRBV6-5 and TRBJ1-2; D is unclear. The CDR3 covers 13 residues. With 6 bases removed from V and 6 bases from J, the gap between germline ends came to 14 bases. Germline CDR1 is MNHEY and CDR2 is SVGAGI.

The chain links TRBV7-2 to TRBJ1-3, with D perhaps TRBD1 (5 bases). The CDR3 length is 14 residues. The germline V gene has CDR1 SGHTA and CDR2 FQGNSA. V was clipped by 4 bases and J by 2 bases, with 9 bases between them. This CDR3 is CASSSGHPGNTIYF. CDR3 sequence (DNA): TGTGCCAGCAGCTCAGGACATCCTGGAAACACCATATATTTT. Using reference TRBV7-2 and TRBJ1-3 for the parts outside the CDR3, the full variable domain is GAGVSQSPSNKVTEKGKDVELRCDPISGHTALYWYRQSLGQGLEFLIYFQGNSAPDKSGLPSDRFSAERTGGSVSTLTIQRTQQEDSAVYLCASSSGHPGNTIYFGEGSWLTVV.

The chain has TRBV24-1 and TRBJ2-1; maybe TRBD2 (5 bases). The CDR3 contains 14 residues. The V end lost 3 bases, the J end lost 8 bases, and 13 bases lay between the germline ends. Germline V gene lookup returns CDR1 KGHDR and CDR2 SFDVKD. The CDR3 DNA reads as TGTGCCACCAGTGATCGAGTTGACTATTATGAGCAGTTCTTC. Translating gives CATSDRVDYYEQFF.

V usage is TRBV6-5 and J usage is TRBJ2-2; D call uncertain. The CDR3 is made up of 15 amino acids. V lost 6 bases to trimming and J lost 8 bases, with 19 bases between them. The germline gives CDR1 MNHEY, CDR2 SVGAGI. In nucleotides, the CDR3 is TGTGCCAGCAGCTGGTTCTCGGGCCAGAAGGGGGAGCTGTTTTTT. This gives the protein CASSWFSGQKGELFF.

This chain uses TRBV27 with TRBJ1-5; tentatively, D is TRBD1 (5 bases). Germline-derived CDR1 and CDR2 are MNHEY and SMNVEV (reference sequence). This CDR3 has 13 amino acids. V was clipped by 5 bases and J by 6 bases, with 11 bases between them. The CDR3 here is CASSDSGSQPQHF. The CDR3 nucleotides are TGTGCCAGCAGTGATTCAGGGTCTCAGCCCCAGCATTTT.

This clonotype was picked up a small number of times. V usage is TRBV5-4 and J usage is TRBJ1-2; D might be TRBD1 (6 bases). Germline values: CDR1 SGHNT, CDR2 YYREEE (reference sequence). There are 15 residues in the CDR3. Between the trimmed V and J ends, which lost 4 bases and 7 bases, there was a span of 20 bases. CDR3 sequence reads: CASSRKQGELGGYTF. The DNA of the CDR3 is TGTGCCAGCAGCAGGAAACAGGGAGAACTGGGTGGCTACACCTTC.

This clonotype was picked up many times. This chain uses TRBV7-3 with TRBJ2-2, with 11 bases identical to TRBD2. CDR3 length: 15 residues. Germline V gene sequence: CDR1 SGHTA, CDR2 FQGTGA. V lost 5 bases and J lost 6; bases outside the gene matches: 5. The CDR3 sequence: CASSLLAGAPGELFF. The CDR3 DNA reads TGTGCCAGCAGCCTACTAGCGGGGGCCCCCGGGGAGCTGTTTTTT.

The CDR3 region is CASIRQVGSYNEQFF. The CDR3 DNA is TGTGCCAGCATCCGACAGGTGGGGTCCTACAATGAGCAGTTCTTC. The gene calls are TRBV9 and TRBJ2-1; TRBD1 might be the D (6 bases). CDR3 length: 15 residues. Germline V lookup: CDR1 SGDLS, CDR2 YYNGEE. Trimming left V 6 bases short and J 1 base short, with 14 bases between. The variable domain in full, with the rest retrieved from reference TRBV9 and TRBJ2-1, is DSGVTQTPKHLITATGQRVTLRCSPRSGDLSVYWYQQSLDQGLQFLIQYYNGEERAKGNILERFSAQQFPDLHSELNLSSLELGDSALYFCASIRQVGSYNEQFFGPGTRLTVL.

The chain uses TRBV30 and TRBJ2-7; D gene ambiguous. Deletions cut 3 bases from V and 1 base from J, with 4 bases between. The CDR3 totals 11 residues. Germline CDR1 and CDR2: GTSNPN and SVGIG (reference sequence). The CDR3 reads CAWSLSYEQYF. DNA of the CDR3: TGTGCCTGGAGCCTATCCTACGAGCAGTACTTC.

DNA for the CDR3: TGCGCCAGCAGCCAAGATATGGTTAGCAATCAGCCCCAGCATTTT. Translating gives CASSQDMVSNQPQHF. This sequence joins TRBV4-1 and TRBJ1-5; D gene ambiguous. Deletions cut 0 bases from V and 0 bases from J, with 6 bases between. The germline V gene has CDR1 MGHRA and CDR2 YSYEKL. This CDR3 spans 15 amino acids.

This clonotype was observed a few times. The genes are TRBV12-3 or TRBV12-4 and TRBJ2-7; D is tentatively TRBD1 or TRBD2 (5 bases each). The V and J ends lost 3 bases and 2 bases respectively, with 17 bases between them. The CDR3 contains 16 residues. The chain's CDR3 is CASSFLRVGHTYEQYV. CDR3 nucleotide sequence: TGTGCCAGCAGTTTCCTGAGGGTAGGACACACCTACGAGCAGTACGTC.

The genes are TRBV4-3 and TRBJ1-3, with D possibly being TRBD1 (5 bases). The CDR3 sequence is 17 residues long. V was shortened by 0 bases and J by 3 bases, with 15 bases between the two germline ends. Germline CDR1 and CDR2: LGHNA and YSLEER. CDR3 in DNA: TGCGCCAGCAGCCAAGACACCCGACAGTTATTTGGAAACACCATATATTTT. Translated: CASSQDTRQLFGNTIYF.

J is TRBJ2-3 and V is TRBV12-3 or TRBV12-4, with 9 bases aligning to TRBD1. The junction had 12 bases not matched to a gene; V was cut back by 6 bases and J by 2 bases. The CDR3 length is 17 residues. The CDR3 coding sequence is TGTGCCAGCAGCCCCTATAACAGGGGGCGTCTCACAGATACGCAGTATTTT. Protein sequence: CASSPYNRGRLTDTQYF.

This clonotype is termed medium-sized. This chain links TRBV7-8 with TRBJ2-2; unclear D gene. The CDR3 totals 13 residues. CDR1 SGHVS and CDR2 FQNEAQ come from the germline V gene. Trimming pared 6 bases from V and 0 bases from J, leaving 5 bases between. CDR3 residues: CASRNTNTGELFF. CDR3 in DNA: TGTGCCAGCAGGAACACGAACACCGGGGAGCTGTTTTTT.

The CDR3 DNA reads TGCGCCAGCAGCTCGGGGACAGGAGACGATGAAAAACTGTTTTTT. Its translation is CASSSGTGDDEKLFF. The V and J genes are TRBV5-1 and TRBJ1-4; 8 bases are a match to TRBD1. The V and J ends lost 3 bases and 6 bases, in that order; junction bases with no gene match: 7. The CDR3 runs to 15 residues. The germline gives CDR1 SGHRS, CDR2 YFSETQ. The full variable domain, with the rest looked up from reference TRBV5-1 and TRBJ1-4, is KAGVTQTPRYLIKTRGQQVTLSCSPISGHRSVSWYQQTPGQGLQFLFEYFSETQRNKGNFPGRFSGRQFSNSRSEMNVSTLELGDSALYLCASSSGTGDDEKLFFGSGTQLSVL.